These 22 T cell receptor beta chains share one sample of origin, sequenced in a study of blood T cell repertoires in COVID-19. The assay was immunoSEQ multiplex PCR, and TCRdb's table has in-frame clones only and misses some. The data hold about 140,000 clones, with around 80% observed a single time. The sequenced material came from peripheral blood. Receptors were obtained from a man aged 45 to 65 with acute or convalescent COVID-19.

The chain carries TRBV7-8 and TRBJ1-2; 7 bases line up with TRBD1. The V gene end was trimmed by 5 bases and the J gene end by 6 bases; junction bases not matched to a gene: 12. Germline lookup yields CDR1 SGHVS and CDR2 FQNEAQ. There are 15 residues in the CDR3. CDR3 DNA sequence: TGTGCCAGCAGCAATTCCCCAGGGGGTAGGGATGGCTACACCTTC. Translated, it gives CASSNSPGGRDGYTF.

The chain couples TRBV6-6 to TRBJ2-1, with 9 bases identical to TRBD1. V trimming: 0 bases; J trimming: 3 bases; junction bases outside the gene matches: 0. CDR3 length equals 15 residues. Germline values: CDR1 MNHNY, CDR2 SVGAGI (reference sequence). This CDR3 is CASSYSGQGYNEQFF. The CDR3 DNA is TGTGCCAGCAGTTACTCGGGACAGGGCTACAATGAGCAGTTCTTC.

The chain employs TRBV9 and TRBJ2-1; TRBD1 might be the D (7 bases). The CDR3 has 18 amino acids. Germline lookup yields CDR1 SGDLS and CDR2 YYNGEE. V lost 3 bases, J lost 0 bases, and 19 bases lay in between. The CDR3 loop is CASSESRGTAYSYNEQFF. The CDR3 DNA reads TGTGCCAGCAGCGAGAGCCGGGGGACAGCTTACTCCTACAATGAGCAGTTCTTC.

This chain joins TRBV6-5 and TRBJ2-1; 7 bases align to TRBD1. The V and J ends lost 10 bases and 2 bases, in that order; junction bases with no gene match: 11. Germline V gene data show CDR1 as MNHEY and CDR2 as SVGAGI. The CDR3 extends over 15 amino acids. The CDR3 region is CAISMRRGPYNEQFF. Written as DNA, the CDR3 is TGTGCCATCTCGATGAGAAGGGGGCCCTACAATGAGCAGTTCTTC.

This chain joins TRBV10-3 and TRBJ1-1; D uncertain. V shed 4 bases and J shed 1 base, with 10 bases lying between them. CDR3 length: 14 residues. Per germline, CDR1 ENHRY and CDR2 SYGVKD. CDR3 protein: CAISGGSGNTEAFF. As DNA, the CDR3 is TGTGCCATCAGTGGAGGATCCGGGAACACTGAAGCTTTCTTT.

This rearrangement joins TRBV2 to TRBJ2-1, with 8 bases fitting TRBD1. Germline-derived CDR1 and CDR2 are SNHLY and FYNNEI. This CDR3 region has 17 residues. The V gene end was trimmed by 6 bases and the J gene end by 6 bases; junction bases not matched to a gene: 16. In DNA, the CDR3 is TGTGCCAGCAGCCAAGGACTTGCAGGGGGCAGTATCAATGAGCAGTTCTTC. This codes for CASSQGLAGGSINEQFF.

On this clone itself: Compared with germline, one end of the junction differs, possibly owing to a read error. Other nucleotide sequences in the sample specify the same CDR3. The chain combines TRBV4-1 with TRBJ2-3; 8 bases fit TRBD2. The germline gives CDR1 MGHRA, CDR2 YSYEKL. This CDR3 region has 16 residues. The CDR3, as DNA: TGCGCCAGCAGCCGCTGGGGCGGGGGGTTTACAGATACGCAATATTTT. Its protein product is CASSRWGGGFTDTQYF.

J is TRBJ2-3 and V is TRBV20-1; D gene ambiguous. Deletions cut 5 bases from V and 6 bases from J, with 6 bases between. Germline values: CDR1 DFQATT, CDR2 SNEGSKA (reference sequence). This CDR3 region has 10 residues. The CDR3 reads CSAPPDTQYF. The CDR3 coding sequence is TGCAGTGCTCCTCCCGATACGCAGTATTTT.

The gene calls are TRBV27 and TRBJ2-5, with a weak D call TRBD2 (6 bases). This CDR3 contains 13 residues. Trimming cost V 2 bases and J 5 bases, with 9 bases left between them. Germline CDR1 reads MNHEY; CDR2 reads SMNVEV (reference sequence). In DNA form, the CDR3 reads TGTGCCAGCAGTTTACCGGGGAGGGAGACCCAGTACTTC. Its protein product is CASSLPGRETQYF.

The chain combines TRBV2 with TRBJ2-7; unclear D gene. This CDR3 is 13 amino acids long. V shed 3 bases and J shed 4 bases, with 10 bases lying between them. The V gene's germline CDR1 is SNHLY and CDR2 FYNNEI. The CDR3 loop reads CASSELPSYEQYV. CDR3 in DNA: TGTGCCAGCAGTGAGCTACCCTCTTACGAGCAGTACGTC.

Concerning this clone itself: Within the sample, other DNA sequences also encode this same CDR3. This chain joins TRBV3-1 (or the pseudogene TRBV3-2) and TRBJ1-1, with D tentatively TRBD1 (6 bases). Trimming pared 4 bases from V and 1 base from J, leaving 13 bases between. This CDR3 has 15 residues. CDR1 and CDR2 (germline): LGHDT, YNNKEL (reference sequence). This chain's CDR3 is CASSPRGAGNTEAFF. The CDR3 region has the DNA TGTGCCAGCAGCCCCAGGGGCGCGGGGAACACTGAAGCTTTCTTT.

This clone occurred a few times. V usage is TRBV9 and J usage is TRBJ1-2; D not certain. Germline V gives CDR1 SGDLS, CDR2 YYNGEE. Trimming stripped 4 bases from V and 13 bases from J, with 23 bases between. This CDR3 spans 14 amino acids. This CDR3 reads CASSPRTDIRESTF. CDR3 bases: TGTGCCAGCAGCCCCCGAACAGACATCCGAGAGAGCACCTTC.

Details on this clone: This sample also contains other DNA sequences that code for the same CDR3. V is TRBV5-1 and J is TRBJ2-1; 7 bases fit TRBD1. V was pared by 5 bases and J by 2 bases, with 4 bases of the junction left unmatched. CDR3 length: 14 amino acids. CDR1 is SGHRS, CDR2 YFSETQ, per germline. The CDR3 region has the DNA TGCGCCAGCAGTGTGGGACAGACCTACAATGAGCAGTTCTTC. Amino acid sequence: CASSVGQTYNEQFF.

V and J are TRBV21-1 and TRBJ1-1; TRBD1, as called in the table, went unchecked against the DNA. TRBV21-1 constitutes a pseudogene. CDR3 length: 11 amino acids. The CDR3 protein is CASSRGQTAFF. Written as DNA, the CDR3 is TGTGCCAGCAGCAGAGGACAGACCGCTTTCTTT.

The chain links TRBV19 to TRBJ2-7, with TRBD2 as a possible D gene (5 bases). The CDR3 is 14 residues long. V lost 1 base, J lost 2 bases, and 9 bases lay in between. Germline V gene lookup returns CDR1 LNHDA and CDR2 SQIVND (reference sequence). This CDR3 is CASSIGGETYEQYF. Written as DNA, the CDR3 is TGTGCCAGTAGTATAGGTGGGGAGACCTACGAGCAGTACTTC.

The rearrangement links TRBV5-4 to TRBJ1-2; maybe TRBD1 (5 bases). Germline V gene lookup returns CDR1 SGHNT and CDR2 YYREEE (reference sequence). The CDR3 runs 15 residues. V dropped 3 bases and J dropped 8 bases, with 20 bases sitting between them. The CDR3, as DNA: TGTGCCAGCAGCTGGGCATTTGACAGAAGGACAGGCTACACCTTC. Residues: CASSWAFDRRTGYTF.

The chain recombines TRBV5-6 with TRBJ2-2; D gene ambiguous. Trimming cost V 4 bases and J 4 bases, with 17 bases left between them. Looked up from germline, CDR1 is SGHDT and CDR2 is YYEEEE. The CDR3 runs 16 residues. In DNA form, the CDR3 reads TGTGCCAGCAGCCCGATAGCCCGCGGAGTCACCGGGGAGCTGTTTTTT. Amino acids: CASSPIARGVTGELFF.

V usage is TRBV7-9 and J usage is TRBJ2-7, with a weak D call TRBD2 (5 bases). The CDR3 is 12 residues long. From germline, CDR1 is SEHNR and CDR2 FQNEAQ (reference sequence). Trimming cost V 5 bases and J 5 bases, with 10 bases left between them. DNA of the CDR3: TGTGCCAGCAGCAAGGACTCTCACGAGCAGTACTTC. Translation: CASSKDSHEQYF.

V and J are TRBV11-2 and TRBJ2-2; 11 nucleotides agree with TRBD2. The V gene end was trimmed by 1 base and the J gene end by 4 bases; junction bases not matched to a gene: 8. The CDR3 is 18 residues long. Germline V lookup: CDR1 SGHAT, CDR2 FQNNGV. Written as DNA, the CDR3 is TGTGCCAGCAGCTTAGCTAGCGGGGGGTCCCTGGGCACCGGGGAGCTGTTTTTT. As protein: CASSLASGGSLGTGELFF.

The chain is built from TRBV27 and TRBJ2-5, with D tentatively TRBD2 (5 bases). CDR3 length equals 16 residues. The V gene lost 1 base and the J gene lost 2 bases, with 14 bases spanning the gap. Germline V gene sequence: CDR1 MNHEY, CDR2 SMNVEV (reference sequence). The CDR3 here is CASSLWLRAEQETQYF. The CDR3, as DNA: TGTGCCAGCAGTTTATGGTTGCGGGCGGAGCAAGAGACCCAGTACTTC.

The gene calls are TRBV27 and TRBJ1-2, with TRBD1 matching over 8 bases. This CDR3 is built from 13 residues. V lost 6 bases, J lost 3 bases, and 3 bases stayed unmatched. CDR1 and CDR2 (germline): MNHEY, SMNVEV (reference sequence). DNA of the CDR3: TGTGCCAGCAGCACGGACAGGGACTATGGCTACACCTTC. Translated: CASSTDRDYGYTF.

The CDR3 DNA is TGTGCCAGTAGTACCTCGCCGGGGACAGGGTATGGCTACACCTTC. Translated, it gives CASSTSPGTGYGYTF. The chain joins TRBV19 to TRBJ1-2; 9 bases map to TRBD1. There are 15 residues in the CDR3. V lost 4 bases, J lost 5 bases, and 8 bases stayed unmatched. CDR1 is LNHDA, CDR2 SQIVND, per germline (reference sequence). Using reference TRBV19 and TRBJ1-2 for the parts outside the CDR3, the full variable domain is DGGITQSPKYLFRKEGQNVTLSCEQNLNHDAMYWYRQDPGQGLRLIYYSQIVNDFQKGDIAEGYSVSREKKESFPLTVTSAQKNPTAFYLCASSTSPGTGYGYTFGSGTRLTVV.